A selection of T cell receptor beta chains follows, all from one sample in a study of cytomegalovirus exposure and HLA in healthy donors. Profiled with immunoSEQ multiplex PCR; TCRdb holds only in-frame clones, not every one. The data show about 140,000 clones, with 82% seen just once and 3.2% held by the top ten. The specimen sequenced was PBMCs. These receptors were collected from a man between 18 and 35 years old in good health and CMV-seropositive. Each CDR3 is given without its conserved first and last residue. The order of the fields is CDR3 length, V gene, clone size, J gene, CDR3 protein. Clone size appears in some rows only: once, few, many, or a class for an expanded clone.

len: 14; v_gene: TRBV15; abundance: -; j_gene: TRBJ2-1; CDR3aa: ATSRDPGVLGYEQF
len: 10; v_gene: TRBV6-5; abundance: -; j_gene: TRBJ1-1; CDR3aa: ASWTYGTEAF
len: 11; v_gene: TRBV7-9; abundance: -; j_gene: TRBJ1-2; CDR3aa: ASSLQVNYGYT
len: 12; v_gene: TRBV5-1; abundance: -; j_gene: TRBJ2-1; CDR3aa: ASKGTGGYNEQF
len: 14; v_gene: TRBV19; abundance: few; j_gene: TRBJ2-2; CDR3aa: ASRSTGTAGTGELF
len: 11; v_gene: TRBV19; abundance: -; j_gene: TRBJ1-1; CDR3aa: ASSIHGNTEAF
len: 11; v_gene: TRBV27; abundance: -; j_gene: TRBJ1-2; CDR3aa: ASSLQGYYGYT
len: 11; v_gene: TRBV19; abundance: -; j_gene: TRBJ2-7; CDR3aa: ASSSLGGYEQY
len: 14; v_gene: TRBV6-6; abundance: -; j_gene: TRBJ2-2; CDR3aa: ASSSPQRLNTGELF
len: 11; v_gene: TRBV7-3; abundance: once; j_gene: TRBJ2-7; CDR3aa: ASSHDRAYEQY
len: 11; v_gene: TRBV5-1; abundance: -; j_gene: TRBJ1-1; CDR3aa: ASSLGGGTEAF
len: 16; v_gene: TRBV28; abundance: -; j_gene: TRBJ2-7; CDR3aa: ASSPRGAGGPSSYEQY
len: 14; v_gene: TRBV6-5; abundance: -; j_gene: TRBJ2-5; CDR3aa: ASSYGTSGSQETQY
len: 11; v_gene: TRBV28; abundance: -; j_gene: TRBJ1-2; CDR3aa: ASSLPVNYGYT
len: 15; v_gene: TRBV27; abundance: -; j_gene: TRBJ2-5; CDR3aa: ASSPGTSGMRPETQY
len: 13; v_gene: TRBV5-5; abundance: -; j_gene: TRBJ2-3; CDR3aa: ASSLVWQGGDTQY
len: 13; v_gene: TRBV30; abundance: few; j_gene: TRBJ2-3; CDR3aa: AWKSDGGRAGTQY
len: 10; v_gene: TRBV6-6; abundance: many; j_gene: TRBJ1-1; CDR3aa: ASQKLNTEAF
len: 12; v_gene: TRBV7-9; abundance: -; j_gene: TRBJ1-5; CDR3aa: ASSLEQVYQPQH
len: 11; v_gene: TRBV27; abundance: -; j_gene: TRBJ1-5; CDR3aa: ASSLQQGQPQH
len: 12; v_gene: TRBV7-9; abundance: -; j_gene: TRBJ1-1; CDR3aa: ASHSRGSSSEAF
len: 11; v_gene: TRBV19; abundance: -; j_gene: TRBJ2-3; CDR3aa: ASSVTGGRTQY
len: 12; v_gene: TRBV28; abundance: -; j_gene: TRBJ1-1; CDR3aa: ASRIPRQGTEAF
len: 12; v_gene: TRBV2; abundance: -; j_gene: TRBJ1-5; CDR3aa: ASSGAGGFQPQH
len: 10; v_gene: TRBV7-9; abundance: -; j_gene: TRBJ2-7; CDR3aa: SSSPLSYEQY
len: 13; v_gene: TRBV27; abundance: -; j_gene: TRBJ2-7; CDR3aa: ASSLASGFSYEQY
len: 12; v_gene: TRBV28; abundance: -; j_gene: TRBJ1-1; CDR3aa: ASTDWSKNTEAF
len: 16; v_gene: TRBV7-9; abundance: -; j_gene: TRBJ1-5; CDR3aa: ASSLVVTRENSNQPQH
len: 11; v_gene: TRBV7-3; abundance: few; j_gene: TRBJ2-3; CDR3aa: ASSLERTDTQY
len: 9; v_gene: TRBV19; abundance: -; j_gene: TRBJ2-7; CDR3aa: ASTGEREQY
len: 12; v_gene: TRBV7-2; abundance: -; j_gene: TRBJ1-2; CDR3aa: ASSLAGPNYGYT
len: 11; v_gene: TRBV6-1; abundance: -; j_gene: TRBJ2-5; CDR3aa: ASSPVEQETQY
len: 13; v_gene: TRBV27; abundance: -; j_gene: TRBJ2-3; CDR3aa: ASSGLAASTDTQY
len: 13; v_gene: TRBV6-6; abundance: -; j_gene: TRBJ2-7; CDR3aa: ASSPSWARSYEQY
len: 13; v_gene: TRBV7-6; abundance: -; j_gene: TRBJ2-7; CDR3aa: ASSLAGAGGYEQY
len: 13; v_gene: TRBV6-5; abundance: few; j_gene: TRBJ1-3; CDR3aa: ASSPRTGPGNTIY
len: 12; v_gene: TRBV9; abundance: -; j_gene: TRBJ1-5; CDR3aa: ASSVGGGREPQH
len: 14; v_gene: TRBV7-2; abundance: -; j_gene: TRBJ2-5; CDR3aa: ASSLEVLAGGETQY
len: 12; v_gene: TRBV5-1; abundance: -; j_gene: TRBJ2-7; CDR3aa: ASSLETDTYEQY
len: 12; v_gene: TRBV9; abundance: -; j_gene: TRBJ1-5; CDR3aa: ASSPTGFDQPQH
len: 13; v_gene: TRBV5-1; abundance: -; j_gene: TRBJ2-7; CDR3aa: ASSLDTPSSYEQY